These 32 T cell receptor beta chains came from one sample sequenced in a study of response to subunit inactivated influenza vaccine. TCRdb redid the calling of the RT-PCR reads with MiXCR, one entry per CDR3 protein. Found here are approximately 500,000 distinct CDR3 sequences, roughly 13% of them singletons; the top ten hold around 13%. The specimen was PBMCs from blood, collected 40 to 50 days after vaccination. All receptors come from a man aged 45 to 65 who received an inactivated influenza vaccine.

This clonotype has at least ten counts. The CDR3 protein is CASSVGGRGYNNEQFF. DNA of the CDR3: TGTGCCAGCAGCGTAGGTGGCAGGGGGTATAACAATGAGCAGTTCTTC. The chain combines TRBV9 with TRBJ2-1; 7 nucleotides match TRBD1. The CDR3 runs to 16 residues. From germline, CDR1 is SGDLS and CDR2 YYNGEE. J lost 5 bases, V lost 0 bases, and 8 bases had no gene match.

The chain carries TRBV5-6 and TRBJ2-3; 10 positions match TRBD2. V lost 5 bases and J lost 5; bases outside the gene matches: 5. CDR1 is SGHDT and CDR2 is YYEEEE in the germline V gene. The CDR3 length is 14 residues. CDR3: CASSSSGRGDTQYF. The CDR3, as DNA: TGTGCCAGCAGTTCTAGCGGGAGAGGAGATACGCAGTATTTT.

This clonotype came up once. This chain uses TRBV28 with TRBJ2-3; D call uncertain. Per the germline V gene, CDR1 is MDHEN and CDR2 is SYDVKM. With 6 bases removed from V and 4 bases from J, the gap between germline ends came to 17 bases. The CDR3 runs 15 residues. This chain's CDR3 is CASRPSMGPADTQYF. For the CDR3, the DNA is TGTGCCAGCAGACCTTCGATGGGCCCGGCAGATACGCAGTATTTT.

This clonotype was seen only a few times. DNA of the CDR3: TGTGCCAGCAGTTACTTTTTGGGGGCAACTAATGAAAAACTGTTTTTT. Its translation: CASSYFLGATNEKLFF. The V and J genes are TRBV6-5 and TRBJ1-4, with a tentative D call TRBD1 (5 bases). The CDR3 covers 16 residues. V lost 1 base, J lost 0 bases, and 9 bases lay in between. The germline V gene has CDR1 MNHEY and CDR2 SVGAGI.

This sequence joins TRBV29-1 and TRBJ2-7, with TRBD1 as a possible D gene (6 bases). The V gene's germline CDR1 is SQVTM and CDR2 ANQGSEA. Trimming removed 4 bases at V and 3 bases at J, with 16 bases between. The CDR3 covers 14 residues. CDR3 region: CSVVRGGQVYEQYF. CDR3 sequence (DNA): TGCAGCGTTGTAAGAGGGGGACAAGTCTACGAGCAGTACTTC.

The rearrangement joins TRBV12-5 to TRBJ2-3; D call uncertain. Germline V CDR1 and CDR2: LGHNT, FRNRAP. This CDR3 is built from 13 residues. V shed 5 bases and J shed 0 bases, with 6 bases lying between them. The CDR3 DNA is TGTGCTAGTGGTCAGTCTAGCACAGATACGCAGTATTTT. Encoded protein: CASGQSSTDTQYF.

The chain links TRBV27 to TRBJ2-7; a weak D match, TRBD2 (6 bases). The CDR3 loop spans 15 amino acids. V was shortened by 3 bases and J by 2 bases, with 14 bases between the two germline ends. The germline gives CDR1 MNHEY, CDR2 SMNVEV (reference sequence). CDR3 protein: CASSFLTGGPYEQYF. CDR3 coding DNA: TGTGCCAGCAGTTTTTTGACCGGAGGGCCCTACGAGCAGTACTTC.

This clonotype was detected many times. The V and J genes are TRBV9 and TRBJ2-3; 14 bases align to TRBD2. In germline, CDR1 is SGDLS, CDR2 YYNGEE. The junction had 12 bases not matched to a gene; V was cut back by 0 bases and J by 0 bases. The CDR3 length is 21 residues. The CDR3 reads CASSVGPGTSGREFSTDTQYF. The CDR3 coding sequence is TGTGCCAGCAGCGTAGGCCCCGGGACTAGCGGGAGAGAATTTAGCACAGATACGCAGTATTTT.

The chain links TRBV24-1 to TRBJ2-2; tentatively, D is TRBD1 (6 bases). CDR3 size: 19 residues. Germline V CDR1 and CDR2: KGHDR, SFDVKD. Between the trimmed V and J ends, which lost 0 bases and 1 base, there was a span of 17 bases. CDR3 sequence reads: CATSDLAGTRGRNTGELFF. DNA of the CDR3: TGTGCCACCAGTGATTTGGCCGGGACAAGGGGCCGGAACACCGGGGAGCTGTTTTTT.

Only a few counts were recorded for this clonotype. The chain employs TRBV9 and TRBJ2-5, with TRBD1 matching over 7 bases. CDR3 length: 14 residues. Trimming cost V 3 bases and J 2 bases; bases outside gene matches: 4. Germline CDR1 is SGDLS and CDR2 is YYNGEE. In DNA form, the CDR3 reads TGTGCCAGCAGCGAGGGGACAGCGCAAGAGACCCAGTACTTC. Its protein is CASSEGTAQETQYF.

This clonotype was seen at least ten times. This chain uses TRBV7-6 with TRBJ2-7, with unresolved D. This CDR3 has 15 residues. V was shortened by 3 bases and J by 5 bases, with 17 bases between the two germline ends. Per germline, CDR1 SGHVS and CDR2 FNYEAQ. CDR3 region: CASSLPLYLGHEQYF. Here the CDR3 DNA reads TGTGCCAGCAGCTTGCCCCTGTATTTGGGTCACGAGCAGTACTTC.

The table lists this clonotype with many counts. CDR3 residues: CSARDERMSGNTIYF. The DNA of the CDR3 is TGCAGTGCTAGAGATGAAAGGATGTCTGGAAACACCATATATTTT. The chain combines TRBV20-1 with TRBJ1-3; D gene ambiguous. CDR1 DFQATT and CDR2 SNEGSKA come from the germline V gene (reference sequence). There are 15 residues in the CDR3. V was pared by 0 bases and J by 1 base, with 10 bases between.

V usage is TRBV5-4 and J usage is TRBJ2-1, with 9 bases lining up with TRBD2. The CDR3 extends over 16 amino acids. In germline, CDR1 is SGHNT, CDR2 YYREEE (reference sequence). The junction had 10 bases not matched to a gene; V was cut back by 3 bases and J by 6 bases. The chain's CDR3 is CASSSELLAGVNEQFF. CDR3 sequence (DNA): TGTGCCAGCAGCTCTGAGTTATTAGCGGGGGTCAATGAGCAGTTCTTC.

The chain employs TRBV5-1 and TRBJ2-3; the D gene is possibly TRBD2 (5 bases). The CDR3 has 13 amino acids. Germline values: CDR1 SGHRS, CDR2 YFSETQ. The V end was cut by 5 bases, the J end by 3 bases, with 10 bases between. CDR3 amino acids: CASREGETDTQYF. For the CDR3, the DNA is TGCGCCAGCAGAGAGGGAGAAACAGATACGCAGTATTTT.

The V gene is TRBV28, the J gene TRBJ1-3, with D possibly matching TRBD1 (5 bases). The CDR3 has 18 amino acids. With 3 bases removed from V and 1 base from J, the gap between germline ends came to 19 bases. Germline lookup yields CDR1 MDHEN and CDR2 SYDVKM. The CDR3 DNA reads TGTGCCAGCAGTTTTTCTTTTGGGGCAGGGAGATCTGGAAACACCATATATTTT. This encodes CASSFSFGAGRSGNTIYF.

J is TRBJ2-3 and V is TRBV14; possible D gene TRBD2, 6 bases. This CDR3 has 14 residues. From germline, CDR1 is SGHDN and CDR2 FVKESK. V lost 4 bases to trimming and J lost 4 bases, with 12 bases between them. The CDR3 nucleotides read TGTGCCAGCAGCCGGGACTTCGTACCAGATACGCAGTATTTT. Its translation is CASSRDFVPDTQYF.

The genes are TRBV6-5 and TRBJ2-1; 8 bases are shared with TRBD2. V dropped 0 bases and J dropped 0; count of bases not matched to a gene: 7. This CDR3 has 18 residues. CDR1 is MNHEY and CDR2 is SVGAGI in the germline V gene. The CDR3: CASSYSYGGALSYNEQFF. The CDR3 DNA reads as TGTGCCAGCAGTTACTCTTACGGGGGGGCTCTCTCCTACAATGAGCAGTTCTTC.

The V gene is TRBV12-3 or TRBV12-4, the J gene TRBJ2-1, with 15 bases fitting TRBD2. The CDR3 is 14 residues long. V lost 4 bases, J lost 16 bases, and 8 bases stayed unmatched. The CDR3 sequence is CASSSGLAGGLYFF. The CDR3 DNA follows: TGTGCCAGCAGTTCAGGACTAGCGGGGGGGCTATATTTCTTC.

CDR3: CASSGDRYQETQYF. The DNA of the CDR3 is TGTGCCAGCAGTGGGGACAGGTACCAAGAGACCCAGTACTTC. The chain is built from TRBV2 and TRBJ2-5; TRBD1 agrees at 8 bases. CDR1 SNHLY and CDR2 FYNNEI come from the germline V gene. This CDR3 has 14 amino acids. The J segment lost 0 bases and the V segment lost 4 bases, leaving 1 base of the junction unmatched.

This chain uses TRBV6-1 with TRBJ2-7; 9 nucleotides match TRBD1. Germline V lookup: CDR1 MNHNS, CDR2 SASEGT. CDR3 size: 15 residues. Trimming removed 4 bases from V and 6 bases from J; junction bases left unmatched: 10. CDR3 nucleotides: TGTGCCAGCAGTGCGCCGGGACAGGGTGTGAGCGAGCAGTACTTC. This translates into CASSAPGQGVSEQYF.

The chain links TRBV20-1 to TRBJ1-2, with 8 bases fitting TRBD1. CDR1 and CDR2 (germline): DFQATT, SNEGSKA (reference sequence). The CDR3 sequence is 12 residues long. Losses at the gene ends were 1 base for V and 7 bases for J; bases not matched to a gene: 2. DNA of the CDR3: TGCAGTGCTAGAGGTGACAGGGGTGGCTACACCTTC. This codes for CSARGDRGGYTF.

The chain joins TRBV7-2 to TRBJ2-7, with TRBD1 matching 7 bases. The V segment lost 4 bases and the J segment 0 bases; nucleotides outside the gene matches: 9. The V gene's germline CDR1 is SGHTA and CDR2 FQGNSA. The CDR3 sequence is 16 residues long. This CDR3 is CASSSRDSQPSYEQYF. CDR3 DNA sequence: TGTGCCAGCAGCTCTAGGGACAGCCAACCCTCCTACGAGCAGTACTTC.

In the case of this clonotype: The junction differs from germline at one of its ends, possibly a read error. The V gene is TRBV15, the J gene TRBJ1-2; D remains ambiguous. This CDR3 is built from 13 residues. The germline CDR1 and CDR2 sequences are LNHNV and YYDKDF (reference sequence). CDR3 DNA sequence: TGTGCCACCAGCAGCCGACGGAATTATGGCTACGCCTTC. It codes for CATSSRRNYGYAF.

This clonotype was seen a few times. The chain recombines TRBV12-3 or TRBV12-4 with TRBJ2-5; D is undetermined. V lost 5 bases and J lost 2, with 12 bases in between. The CDR3 totals 14 residues. The CDR3 DNA reads TGTGCCAGCAGTGACCTGACAAGACAAGAGACCCAGTACTTC. Amino acids: CASSDLTRQETQYF.

This chain links TRBV9 with TRBJ2-1; no firm D call. V was pared by 3 bases and J by 4 bases, with 5 bases between. The CDR3 length is 12 residues. Germline CDR1 SGDLS, CDR2 YYNGEE. CDR3 residues: CASSDVYNEQFF. The DNA for the CDR3 is TGTGCCAGCAGCGATGTGTACAATGAGCAGTTCTTC.

The chain joins TRBV10-3 to TRBJ1-3; D remains unclear. Trimming stripped 4 bases from V and 11 bases from J, with 12 bases between. There are 12 residues in the CDR3. Per germline, CDR1 ENHRY and CDR2 SYGVKD. DNA for the CDR3: TGTGCCATCAGTGGGTCTCCCGGGGCCATATATTTT. Translated, it gives CAISGSPGAIYF.

This clonotype occurred many times. The chain uses TRBV6-2 or TRBV6-3 and TRBJ1-2; no clear D gene. Trimming stripped 6 bases from V and 0 bases from J, with 11 bases between. This CDR3 is built from 14 residues. Germline-derived CDR1 and CDR2 are MNHEY and SVGEGT. CDR3 coding DNA: TGTGCCAGCAGGCCTCTTGGATCTAACTATGGCTACACCTTC. Translated: CASRPLGSNYGYTF.

This clonotype was found many times. The chain carries TRBV5-5 and TRBJ1-1; the D is unclear. In germline, CDR1 is SGHKS, CDR2 YYEKEE (reference sequence). The germline V and J ends were trimmed by 4 bases and 6 bases, with 10 bases remaining between them. CDR3 length: 12 residues. The CDR3 DNA reads as TGTGCCAGCAGCCCTGGCTTGGCTGAAGCTTTCTTT. Protein product: CASSPGLAEAFF.

This clonotype was seen at least ten times. This chain links TRBV4-3 with TRBJ1-2, with D hard to call. The ends were cut back, 0 bases at V and 1 base at J, with 6 bases in the middle. In germline, CDR1 is LGHNA, CDR2 YSLEER. CDR3 length: 14 residues. CDR3 DNA: TGCGCCAGCAGCCAAGAATGGTATAACTATGGCTACACCTTC. It encodes CASSQEWYNYGYTF.

This clonotype came up a few times. This chain connects TRBV5-5 to TRBJ2-3, with 7 bases fitting TRBD1. The CDR3 totals 16 residues. Germline V gives CDR1 SGHKS, CDR2 YYEKEE (reference sequence). The ends lost 2 bases at V and 1 base at J; junction bases unmatched: 7. The CDR3 region has the DNA TGTGCCAGCAGCTTTGGGACAGCCCATCGCACAGATACGCAGTATTTT. The encoded protein is CASSFGTAHRTDTQYF.

The V call is TRBV12-3 or TRBV12-4, the J call TRBJ2-7; 12 positions agree with TRBD2. The CDR3 extends over 14 amino acids. With V trimmed by 8 bases and J by 2 bases, 4 bases remained unmatched. The CDR3 protein is CASQTSGGTYEQYF. The CDR3 DNA reads TGTGCCAGCCAGACTAGCGGGGGAACCTACGAGCAGTACTTC.

Notes on this clonotype: A junction boundary mismatches the germline segment, possibly from a read error. The chain links TRBV25-1 to TRBJ1-6; no firm D call. This CDR3 contains 15 residues. Germline V gene data show CDR1 as MGHDK and CDR2 as SYGVNS. The CDR3 reads CASGEVVGSNSPLHF. The CDR3 DNA reads TGTGCCAGCGGTGAGGTGGTAGGGAGTAATTCACCCCTCCACTTT.